The clone carrying this T cell receptor beta chain was seen a handful of times. The antigen is unknown. The sample belongs to a study of cytomegalovirus exposure and HLA in healthy donors. For the study at large: A prior analysis found 100 million to 140 million unique TCR beta sequences from around 180 million T cells. There were a few hundred genotyped donors. Of these, about 81% fell in the genetic ancestry cluster associated with self-reported Caucasian donors. Study findings and constraints: In a later analysis, productive TCRs from donors in an Asian-associated ancestry cluster reportedly carried fewer N-insertions than the cohort mean.

Trimming stripped 7 bases from V and 0 bases from J, with 12 bases between. Germline V CDR1 and CDR2: LNHDA, SQIVND (reference sequence). The CDR3 is 14 residues long. This PCR relied on a set of 60 Vbeta primers and 13 Jbeta primers. Libraries were prepared by immunoSEQ multiplex PCR; TCRdb keeps only in-frame clonotypes and omits some of them. There are 150,000 to 200,000 clones in the sample; around two thirds occur only once, and about 10% lies in the top ten. Sample: PBMCs. The chain uses TRBV19 and TRBJ1-1, with D possibly TRBD1 on 6 matching bases. The TCR sequence derives from a man under 40 in good health and CMV-seropositive. CDR3 bases: TGTGCCAGTATTCCAGGGGCGGTGAACACTGAAGCTTTCTTT. Its protein is CASIPGAVNTEAFF.